This record concerns one TCR beta chain sequence. Its antigen is unidentified. The data are from a study of T cell responses to AZD1222 COVID-19 vaccine. In the study overall: Doses given second, at about 4 or about 12 weeks, were pooled. Findings and limits, study-wide: Reports say nearly half of spike-specific TCRs go after unmutated variant regions. Only six or seven AZD1222 recipients tested seropositive at baseline. There were mostly white British donors and more females than males, and clonal diversity was possibly underestimated.

Assay: immunoSEQ multiplex PCR; the TCRdb copy retains only in-frame clones and omits some. The sample lists over 100,000 clones, nearly 90% seen once, with approximately 19% in the top ten. The CDR3 has 13 amino acids. V lost 8 bases to trimming and J lost 3 bases, with 10 bases between them. Germline V gives CDR1 WSHSY, CDR2 SAAADI. This sample comprised peripheral blood, obtained on day 0 of AZD1222 vaccination. V gene TRBV10-2 combines with J gene TRBJ1-4; tentatively, D is TRBD1 (5 bases). This receptor was obtained from an adult in good health. CDR3 amino acids: CASGGYANEKLFF. The CDR3 coding sequence is TGCGCCAGCGGGGGGTACGCTAATGAAAAACTGTTTTTT.